This is a list of T cell receptor beta chains from one sample in a study of blood T cells in healthy people across ages. TCRdb itself ran the 5' RACE reads through MiXCR, one entry per CDR3 protein. The sample records fewer than 2 million distinct CDR3 sequences, around 40% being singletons. Sequencing was performed on blood. The receptors were gathered from a human donor in good health. CDR3s include the opening cysteine and the closing phenylalanine or tryptophan. D genes are given only for firm matches. A clone size is listed for some rows: how often the clone was seen (once, few, many), or a class if it is expanded.

v_gene,abundance,d_gene,j_gene,CDR3nt,CDR3aa
TRBV9,few,TRBD1,TRBJ1-2,TGTGCCAGCAGCGTACAGGGGGGAACGGTCTATGGCTACACCTTC,CASSVQGGTVYGYTF
TRBV10-3,many,-,TRBJ2-7,TGTGCCACCTTGGACGCGGACTCCTACGAGCAGTACTTC,CATLDADSYEQYF
TRBV4-1,-,-,TRBJ1-2,TGCGCCTGCAGCCAAATGGGAGCTGATGGCTACACCTTC,CACSQMGADGYTF
TRBV6-5,many,-,TRBJ1-6,TGTGCCAGCTCCCGCTCCTATAATTCACCCCTCCACTTT,CASSRSYNSPLHF
TRBV20-1,-,-,TRBJ2-1,TGCAGTGCCGCACTCCGGGGGGCGGGCATCTACAATGAGCAGTTCTTC,CSAALRGAGIYNEQFF
TRBV24-1,few,TRBD2,TRBJ2-7,TGTGCCACCAGTGATTTAGACGGGGGGAACGAGCAGTACTTC,CATSDLDGGNEQYF
TRBV4-1,-,-,TRBJ1-1,TGCGCCAGCAGCCAAGATTTATACAGAAGCGACACTGAAGCTTTCTTT,CASSQDLYRSDTEAFF
TRBV7-2,-,TRBD2,TRBJ2-1,TGTGCCAGCCGCCAAGCGGGGAGCAATGAGCAGTTCTTC,CASRQAGSNEQFF
TRBV6-2/TRBV6-3,-,TRBD2,TRBJ2-1,TGTGCCAGCGTTAGCGGGGGTCCATCCTACAATGAGCAGTTCTTC,CASVSGGPSYNEQFF
TRBV7-2,few,-,TRBJ1-5,TGTGCCAGCAGCTTGTCCACAACTGCCTATCAGCCCCAGCATTTT,CASSLSTTAYQPQHF
TRBV5-1,-,TRBD1,TRBJ2-3,TGCGCCAGCAGCTGGACAGGGGGCGAAGCTACGCAGTATTTT,CASSWTGGEATQYF
TRBV5-1,few,TRBD1,TRBJ2-7,TGCGCCAGCAGACGGGACAGTTTGTTTTACGAGCAGTACTTC,CASRRDSLFYEQYF
TRBV9,few,-,TRBJ1-1,TGTGCCAGCAGCCCGGGGACACGGAACACTGAAGCTTTCTTT,CASSPGTRNTEAFF
TRBV6-2/TRBV6-3,few,-,TRBJ1-5,TGTGCCAGCAGTTACTCAAGGACAGTAGTAGGCAATCAGCCCCAGCATTTT,CASSYSRTVVGNQPQHF
TRBV28,-,TRBD1,TRBJ2-4,TGTGCCAGCAGACCCCAATCACGGGGGACAGGGGTTTTCAAAAACATTCAGTACTTC,CASRPQSRGTGVFKNIQYF
TRBV4-2,few,TRBD1,TRBJ2-5,TGTGCCAGCAGCCAAGGGACCGGGACAGGTGTTGTCAAGACCCAGTACTTC,CASSQGTGTGVVKTQYF
TRBV7-3,-,TRBD1,TRBJ1-3,TGTGCCAGCAGCGCCACAGGGGGCGTTGGAAACACCATATATTTT,CASSATGGVGNTIYF
TRBV2,few,-,TRBJ2-3,TGTACCAGCTTCGGTCCACTCGTCACAGATACGCAGTATTTT,CTSFGPLVTDTQYF
TRBV5-1,-,TRBD1,TRBJ1-2,TGCGCCAGCAGCTGGGGACAGGGGGCGGAAGGCTACACCTTC,CASSWGQGAEGYTF
TRBV5-1,-,-,TRBJ1-2,TGCGCCAGCAGCTTGGCGTGGCAGGAAGAAGGCTACACCTTC,CASSLAWQEEGYTF
TRBV29-1,-,-,TRBJ2-5,TGCAGCGTTGGAGCAGGGATGGGAGAGACCCAGTACTTC,CSVGAGMGETQYF
TRBV4-2,-,TRBD1,TRBJ1-2,TGTGCCAGCAGCCTTGACAGGGCGCAAGCTAACTATGGCTACACCTTC,CASSLDRAQANYGYTF